Listed here are 3 T cell receptor beta chains from one sample, sequenced in a study of blood T cell repertoires in COVID-19. Clones were sequenced by immunoSEQ multiplex PCR, and TCRdb holds only the in-frame ones, with some missing. The sample lists over 200,000 clones; 75% to 90% were seen once. The sample was PBMCs or T cells enriched from blood (not recorded which). These receptors were taken from a man between 35 and 55 years old who had recovered from COVID-19.

The rearrangement joins TRBV4-1 to TRBJ1-2, with TRBD1 identical over 7 bases. CDR3 length equals 16 residues. With 0 bases clipped from V and 4 bases from J, the junction kept 8 bases outside the gene matches. In germline, CDR1 is MGHRA, CDR2 YSYEKL. In DNA form, the CDR3 reads TGCGCCAGCAGCCAAGATAGGAGACAGGGCTCCTATGGCTACACCTTC. Encoded protein: CASSQDRRQGSYGYTF.

This clone has a single count. The rearrangement uses TRBV28 and TRBJ2-1, with 8 bases fitting TRBD2. The CDR3 runs 14 residues. V trimming: 3 bases; J trimming: 7 bases; junction bases outside the gene matches: 5. The germline gives CDR1 MDHEN, CDR2 SYDVKM. The CDR3 DNA reads TGTGCCAGCAGTTTCGGGAGCGGGAGAAATGAGCAGTTCTTC. Translating it yields CASSFGSGRNEQFF. Full variable domain (remainder filled in from reference TRBV28 and TRBJ2-1): DVKVTQSSRYLVKRTGEKVFLECVQDMDHENMFWYRQDPGLGLRLIYFSYDVKMKEKGDIPEGYSVSREKKERFSLILESASTNQTSMYLCASSFGSGRNEQFFGPGTRLTVL.

The rearrangement links TRBV19 to TRBJ1-3; D is perhaps TRBD1 (5 bases). Germline-derived CDR1 and CDR2 are LNHDA and SQIVND (reference sequence). This CDR3 contains 16 residues. Trimming left V 7 bases short and J 0 bases short, with 16 bases between. In nucleotides, the CDR3 is TGTGCCAGTAAGCCCCGTCTGGGGCCCTCTGGAAACACCATATATTTT. It is translated as CASKPRLGPSGNTIYF.